One and the same sample provided the 25 T cell receptor beta chains below, sequenced in a study of cytomegalovirus exposure and HLA in healthy donors. Use of 60 Vbeta and 13 Jbeta primers characterized the PCR. Profiling relied on immunoSEQ multiplex PCR, and the TCRdb table lists in-frame clones only, not all of them. This sample has roughly 170,000 clones, with 70% to 90% found just once. The specimen was PBMCs. The receptor source for this set is a woman aged 18-29 years in good health and CMV-seronegative.

Only one count was recorded for this clone. The chain is built from TRBV14 and TRBJ1-5; D is possibly TRBD1 (5 bases). V gave up 4 bases and J gave up 6 bases, with 10 bases separating them. Germline loops: CDR1 SGHDN, CDR2 FVKESK. The CDR3 spans 13 residues. The CDR3 region is CASSLSGAQPQHF. In nucleotides, the CDR3 is TGTGCCAGCAGCCTAAGCGGGGCTCAGCCCCAGCATTTT.

The gene calls are TRBV6-5 and TRBJ1-1; D uncertain. V was trimmed by 8 bases and J by 2 bases, leaving 15 bases between them. There are 14 residues in the CDR3. Germline CDR1 reads MNHEY; CDR2 reads SVGAGI. The CDR3 region is CASSDPYRNTEAFF. For the CDR3, the DNA is TGTGCCAGCTCCGACCCTTACAGAAACACTGAAGCTTTCTTT.

The V gene is TRBV19, the J gene TRBJ1-1, with D maybe TRBD1 (5 bases). In germline, CDR1 is LNHDA, CDR2 SQIVND (reference sequence). V lost 7 bases to trimming and J lost 0 bases, with 9 bases between them. This CDR3 has 13 amino acids. The CDR3: CASMAGMNTEAFF. The CDR3 coding sequence is TGTGCCAGTATGGCAGGGATGAACACTGAAGCTTTCTTT.

V usage is TRBV2 and J usage is TRBJ1-4; D call uncertain. CDR1 SNHLY and CDR2 FYNNEI come from the germline V gene. The CDR3 spans 14 residues. The V and J ends lost 1 base and 3 bases respectively, with 6 bases between them. CDR3 sequence (DNA): TGTGCCAGCAGTGAAGGAGCGGCTAATGAAAAACTGTTTTTT. Its translation is CASSEGAANEKLFF.

The chain joins TRBV19 to TRBJ2-1, with 7 positions matching TRBD2. The V segment lost 1 base and the J segment 1 base; nucleotides outside the gene matches: 10. The CDR3 spans 18 residues. Germline assignment: CDR1 LNHDA and CDR2 SQIVND (reference sequence). The CDR3 region is CASSIGSGAGASYNEQFF. The CDR3 DNA reads as TGTGCCAGTAGTATAGGGAGTGGGGCGGGAGCGTCCTACAATGAGCAGTTCTTC.

This clone appeared a few times. The V gene is TRBV15, the J gene TRBJ2-1, with D tentatively TRBD2 (5 bases). The CDR3 has 17 residues. Trimming pared 3 bases from V and 0 bases from J, leaving 15 bases between. CDR1 and CDR2 (germline): LNHNV, YYDKDF (reference sequence). The CDR3 spells CATSRNRGTSSYNEQFF. DNA of the CDR3: TGTGCCACCAGCAGGAACCGAGGCACTAGCTCCTACAATGAGCAGTTCTTC.

This sequence joins TRBV5-1 and TRBJ2-3, with 11 bases aligning to TRBD2. The V gene end was trimmed by 0 bases and the J gene end by 3 bases; junction bases not matched to a gene: 3. The CDR3 contains 16 residues. Germline V lookup: CDR1 SGHRS, CDR2 YFSETQ. The CDR3 region has the DNA TGCGCCAGCAGCTTGGGGGGACTAGCGGAAACAGATACGCAGTATTTT. Amino acids: CASSLGGLAETDTQYF. Looking up the rest from reference TRBV5-1 and TRBJ2-3 gives the full variable domain: KAGVTQTPRYLIKTRGQQVTLSCSPISGHRSVSWYQQTPGQGLQFLFEYFSETQRNKGNFPGRFSGRQFSNSRSEMNVSTLELGDSALYLCASSLGGLAETDTQYFGPGTRLTVL.

The gene calls are TRBV4-1 and TRBJ2-7; D is unclear. The germline V and J ends were trimmed by 0 bases and 0 bases, with 15 bases remaining between them. CDR1 and CDR2 from the germline V gene are MGHRA and YSYEKL. This CDR3 has 17 residues. The CDR3 DNA follows: TGCGCCAGCAGCCAAGATGGTCCCAGTCGCCGCTCCTACGAGCAGTACTTC. Protein product: CASSQDGPSRRSYEQYF.

This chain connects TRBV7-9 to TRBJ2-3; D is undetermined. CDR1 is SEHNR and CDR2 is FQNEAQ in the germline V gene (reference sequence). Trimming removed 5 bases from V and 0 bases from J, with 21 bases in between. This CDR3 spans 18 amino acids. CDR3 nucleotides: TGTGCCAGCAGCCCCCCGGCCCTTAGCATATCTAGCACAGATACGCAGTATTTT. Translation gives CASSPPALSISSTDTQYF.

The rearrangement links TRBV2 to TRBJ1-2, with 8 nucleotides matching TRBD1. The V segment lost 2 bases and the J segment 4 bases; nucleotides outside the gene matches: 6. Germline values: CDR1 SNHLY, CDR2 FYNNEI. The CDR3 sequence is 15 residues long. The CDR3 DNA follows: TGTGCCAGCAGTGAACAGGGGGCGCTTGGCTATGGCTACACCTTC. Its translation is CASSEQGALGYGYTF.

This clone occurred a few times. The chain uses TRBV28 and TRBJ2-5; the match to TRBD2 covers 7 bases. V was clipped by 5 bases and J by 1 base; unmatched bases: 10. The V gene's germline CDR1 is MDHEN and CDR2 SYDVKM. This CDR3 has 16 amino acids. CDR3 bases: TGTGCCAGCAGTCCACCGACTAGCACCATCCAAGAGACCCAGTACTTC. Translation: CASSPPTSTIQETQYF. Filled out from reference TRBV28 and TRBJ2-5, the complete variable domain reads DVKVTQSSRYLVKRTGEKVFLECVQDMDHENMFWYRQDPGLGLRLIYFSYDVKMKEKGDIPEGYSVSREKKERFSLILESASTNQTSMYLCASSPPTSTIQETQYFGPGTRLLVL.

The chain is built from TRBV10-1 and TRBJ2-7; 13 nucleotides agree with TRBD2. Losses at the gene ends were 5 bases for V and 5 bases for J; bases not matched to a gene: 6. Germline CDR1 and CDR2: WNHNN and SYGVQD (reference sequence). The CDR3 runs 15 residues. The chain's CDR3 is CASSTGLAGVDEQYF. CDR3 sequence (DNA): TGCGCCAGCAGTACTGGACTAGCGGGAGTTGACGAGCAGTACTTC.

The rearrangement links TRBV18 to TRBJ1-2; D is uncertain. V was shortened by 2 bases and J by 4 bases, with 11 bases between the two germline ends. Germline lookup yields CDR1 KGHSH and CDR2 LQKENI. The length of the CDR3 is 14 residues. The CDR3, as DNA: TGTGCCAGCTCACCAGGAGCATCACCCTATGGCTACACCTTC. Translating gives CASSPGASPYGYTF.

The V and J genes are TRBV5-6 and TRBJ2-3, with 7 bases fitting TRBD1. Trimming cost V 4 bases and J 2 bases; bases outside gene matches: 10. CDR3 length: 16 amino acids. Looked up from germline, CDR1 is SGHDT and CDR2 is YYEEEE. CDR3 amino acids: CASSVRGRGYTDTQYF. CDR3 bases: TGTGCCAGCAGCGTTCGGGGCAGGGGGTACACAGATACGCAGTATTTT.

The chain employs TRBV19 and TRBJ1-4; D possibly corresponds to TRBD1 (5 bases). This CDR3 contains 16 residues. The germline CDR1 and CDR2 sequences are LNHDA and SQIVND (reference sequence). V lost 9 bases, J lost 5 bases, and 22 bases lay in between. CDR3 coding DNA: TGTGCCAGCTCGCCAAGGGTAGGGACTGGGAATGAAAAACTGTTTTTT. It specifies CASSPRVGTGNEKLFF.

This chain connects TRBV27 to TRBJ2-7, with 13 bases lining up with TRBD2. Germline CDR1 is MNHEY and CDR2 is SMNVEV (reference sequence). J was trimmed by 3 bases and V by 4 bases; bases with no gene match: 15. The length of the CDR3 is 19 residues. CDR3 region: CASSSRRLAGGRVDYEQYF. Written as DNA, the CDR3 is TGTGCCAGCAGTTCCCGGCGACTAGCGGGAGGTAGGGTCGACTACGAGCAGTACTTC.

This clone was seen just once. J is TRBJ2-7 and V is TRBV7-2; tentative D call: TRBD2 (7 bases). With 4 bases removed from V and 4 bases from J, the gap between germline ends came to 17 bases. The germline V gene encodes CDR1 SGHTA and CDR2 FQGNSA. The CDR3 loop spans 15 amino acids. The CDR3 sequence: CASSYRWGGRYEQYF. As DNA, the CDR3 is TGTGCCAGCAGCTACCGATGGGGGGGGCGGTACGAGCAGTACTTC. Full variable domain (remainder filled in from reference TRBV7-2 and TRBJ2-7): GAGVSQSPSNKVTEKGKDVELRCDPISGHTALYWYRQSLGQGLEFLIYFQGNSAPDKSGLPSDRFSAERTGGSVSTLTIQRTQQEDSAVYLCASSYRWGGRYEQYFGPGTRLTVT.

The rearrangement links TRBV6-1 to TRBJ1-1, with TRBD1 matching 8 bases. Germline CDR1 reads MNHNS; CDR2 reads SASEGT. The CDR3 has 15 residues. V lost 5 bases to trimming and J lost 1 base; unmatched junction nucleotides: 6. CDR3: CASSPQGAWNTEAFF. CDR3 nucleotides: TGTGCCAGCAGTCCTCAGGGGGCTTGGAACACTGAAGCTTTCTTT.

The table lists this clone with a few counts. The chain is built from TRBV2 and TRBJ1-2; 8 positions agree with TRBD1. V lost 7 bases to trimming and J lost 3 bases; unmatched junction nucleotides: 10. CDR1 is SNHLY and CDR2 is FYNNEI in the germline V gene. The CDR3 is 15 residues long. Here the CDR3 DNA reads TGTGCCAGCACCGCCACCGGGACAGGAGACTATGGCTACACCTTC. This translates into CASTATGTGDYGYTF.

On this clone itself: The junction does not match germline at one end; this may be a read error. The chain has TRBV7-9 and TRBJ2-7; the match to TRBD1 covers 11 bases. This CDR3 is 15 amino acids long. Germline CDR1 reads SEHNR; CDR2 reads FQNEAQ (reference sequence). The CDR3 region is CSSSLGQGAPYEQYF. The CDR3 DNA is TGTTCCAGCAGCCTCGGACAGGGGGCCCCCTACGAGCAGTACTTC.

The V gene is TRBV7-3, the J gene TRBJ2-5; 10 positions match TRBD2. The germline V gene encodes CDR1 SGHTA and CDR2 FQGTGA. The CDR3 contains 15 residues. The V segment lost 5 bases and the J segment 5 bases; nucleotides outside the gene matches: 8. DNA of the CDR3: TGTGCCAGCAGCCCGAGCGGGAGGGCCGGGGAGACCCAGTACTTC. It translates to CASSPSGRAGETQYF.

This chain uses TRBV7-3 with TRBJ1-5; D possibly corresponds to TRBD1 (5 bases). CDR3 length equals 15 residues. Germline V gene sequence: CDR1 SGHTA, CDR2 FQGTGA. V dropped 5 bases and J dropped 2 bases, with 13 bases sitting between them. This CDR3 is CASSQDSNGNQPQHF. The CDR3 DNA sequence: TGTGCCAGCAGCCAAGACAGCAATGGCAATCAGCCCCAGCATTTT.

The chain couples TRBV28 to TRBJ2-7, with TRBD2 matching 10 bases. The CDR3 runs 14 residues. The V gene end was trimmed by 8 bases and the J gene end by 9 bases; junction bases not matched to a gene: 13. Germline CDR1 and CDR2: MDHEN and SYDVKM. In DNA form, the CDR3 reads TGTGCCAGCGCGAGCGGGAGGGCCTATTTGGGGCAGTACTTC. Translating it yields CASASGRAYLGQYF. Full variable domain (outside the CDR3, taken from reference TRBV28 and TRBJ2-7): DVKVTQSSRYLVKRTGEKVFLECVQDMDHENMFWYRQDPGLGLRLIYFSYDVKMKEKGDIPEGYSVSREKKERFSLILESASTNQTSMYLCASASGRAYLGQYFGPGTRLTVT.

The chain links TRBV30 to TRBJ1-1; 7 positions match TRBD1. The CDR3 extends over 15 amino acids. Germline trimming cut 1 base from V and 4 bases from J; bases unmatched to any gene: 9. Germline V CDR1 and CDR2: GTSNPN, SVGIG (reference sequence). The CDR3 loop is CAWSEGAPVSTEAFF. CDR3 sequence (DNA): TGTGCCTGGAGTGAGGGGGCGCCGGTCAGCACTGAAGCTTTCTTT.

This clone was seen more than once but under ten times. This sequence joins TRBV5-6 and TRBJ2-5; D possibly corresponds to TRBD1 (5 bases). CDR1 is SGHDT and CDR2 is YYEEEE in the germline V gene. The ends were cut back, 5 bases at V and 0 bases at J, with 20 bases in the middle. The CDR3 loop spans 17 amino acids. The CDR3 coding sequence is TGTGCCAGCAGTCCTCCATGGACAATGTTGTACCAAGAGACCCAGTACTTC. It specifies CASSPPWTMLYQETQYF.